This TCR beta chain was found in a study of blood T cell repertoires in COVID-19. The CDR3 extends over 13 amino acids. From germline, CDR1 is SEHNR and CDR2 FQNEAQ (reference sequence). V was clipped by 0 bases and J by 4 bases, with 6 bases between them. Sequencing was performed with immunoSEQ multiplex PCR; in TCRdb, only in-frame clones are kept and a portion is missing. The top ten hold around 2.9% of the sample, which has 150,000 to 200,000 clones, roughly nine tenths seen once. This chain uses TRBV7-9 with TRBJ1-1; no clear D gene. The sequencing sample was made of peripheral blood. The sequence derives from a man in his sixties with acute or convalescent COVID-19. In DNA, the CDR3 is TGTGCCAGCAGCTTAGCGACGGGCACTGAAGCTTTCTTT. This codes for CASSLATGTEAFF.